This is a list of T cell receptor beta chains from one sample in a study of T cells in Graves' hyperthyroidism and ophthalmopathy. TCRdb redid the calling of the multiplex PCR reads with MiXCR, one entry per CDR3 protein. This sample yields around 760,000 distinct CDR3 sequences, of which 35% are seen a single time; approximately 31% belongs to the top ten. The source material was blood. Receptors were obtained from a woman between 40 and 55 years old with Graves' hyperthyroidism. CDR3s include the opening cysteine and the closing phenylalanine or tryptophan. D genes are given only for firm matches. Some rows have no size entry. The others give once, few or many, or a class for an expanded clone.

-	TRBV27	few	TRBJ1-1	TGTGCCAGCAGTACTCGATTGAACACTGAAGCTTTCTTT	CASSTRLNTEAFF
-	TRBV6-4	many	TRBJ1-2	TGTGCCAGCAGTGACACAGCGCTCGGACATGGCTACACCTTC	CASSDTALGHGYTF
TRBD1	TRBV14	many	TRBJ2-7	TGTGCCAGCAGCCAGGACCGGGACAGGGTCCACGAGCAGTACTTC	CASSQDRDRVHEQYF
-	TRBV7-9	-	TRBJ2-7	TGTGCCAGCAGCCAGGGGGGGGGGACTGCCTCCTACGAGCAGTACTTC	CASSQGGGTASYEQYF
-	TRBV2	many	TRBJ1-1	TGTGCCAGCAGTTCTCAATCATCAGTTACTGAAGCTTTCTTT	CASSSQSSVTEAFF
TRBD1	TRBV12-3/TRBV12-4	few	TRBJ1-2	TGTGCCAGCAGTCCAAGGACAGGGATTGGCTACACCTTC	CASSPRTGIGYTF
-	TRBV12-3/TRBV12-4	-	TRBJ1-5	TGTGCCAGCTCCCCCCGGGTGCGGGGACAGCCCCAGCATTTT	CASSPRVRGQPQHF
-	TRBV6-5	few	TRBJ1-2	TGTGCCAGCAGTTACGCGGCGGGGGACTATGGCTACACCTTC	CASSYAAGDYGYTF
-	TRBV6-5	few	TRBJ2-7	TGTGCCAGCAGTGGAGGCTTGGGCCTTCTCCGAAGGCAGTACTTC	CASSGGLGLLRRQYF
-	TRBV20-1	many	TRBJ2-5	TGCAGTGCTAGTCTCGGAGGGAGGAACCAAAAGACCCAGTACTTC	CSASLGGRNQKTQYF
-	TRBV12-3/TRBV12-4	-	TRBJ2-5	TGTGCCAGCAGTTTTAGGGTTTCGGGAGAGACCCGGTACTTC	CASSFRVSGETRYF
-	TRBV6-6	few	TRBJ1-1	TGTGCCAGCAGATTTTCTGAAGCTTTCTTT	CASRFSEAFF
TRBD1	TRBV4-3	once	TRBJ2-6	TGCGCCAGCAGCCAAGATCTTAGCCGGGACAGGGTCCTGACTTTC	CASSQDLSRDRVLTF
TRBD1	TRBV29-1	-	TRBJ1-5	TGCAGCGTGGGACAGGGGGCGCGGCAGCCCCAGCATTTT	CSVGQGARQPQHF
TRBD1	TRBV14	-	TRBJ2-5	TGTGCCAGCAGCCAACTGACCGGGACAGAAAAAGAGACCCAGTACTTC	CASSQLTGTEKETQYF
TRBD2	TRBV7-7	-	TRBJ2-5	TGTGCTAGCAGCTCCAAGGCTAGCGGGGGCCGGTACTTC	CASSSKASGGRYF
TRBD1	TRBV6-1	-	TRBJ2-5	TGTGCCAGCAACCTACAGGGGGCGTGGGAGACCCAGTACTTC	CASNLQGAWETQYF
TRBD1	TRBV10-3	-	TRBJ1-4	TGTGCCATCCGACAGGGAGCAACTAATGAAAAACTGTTTTTT	CAIRQGATNEKLFF
-	TRBV19	-	TRBJ2-7	TGTGCCAGTAAATCAGATTCCTACGAGCAGTACTTC	CASKSDSYEQYF
-	TRBV10-2	many	TRBJ1-1	TGCGCCAGTCGTCTCAACCAGGCGAACACTGAAGCTTTCTTT	CASRLNQANTEAFF
-	TRBV10-3	-	TRBJ1-5	TGTGCCAGCAGTCAGTGGGGCAATCAGCCCCAGCATTTT	CASSQWGNQPQHF
TRBD2	TRBV6-6	few	TRBJ2-5	TGTGCCAGCAAGGATCGCCCCTTGCGGGGGGGGGAGACCCAGTACTTC	CASKDRPLRGGETQYF
TRBD2	TRBV20-1	few	TRBJ2-2	TGCAGTGCTAAAACTGGGACTAGCGGGGACACCGGGGAGCTGTTTTTT	CSAKTGTSGDTGELFF
-	TRBV4-3	-	TRBJ2-7	TGCGCCAGCAGCCATTCTGCGGGGACCTCCTACGAGCAGTACTTC	CASSHSAGTSYEQYF
TRBD1	TRBV28	-	TRBJ1-2	TGTGCCAGCAACTCCCCCGGGACAGGGGACTATGGCTACACCTTC	CASNSPGTGDYGYTF
TRBD2	TRBV14	-	TRBJ2-7	TGTGCCAGCTCGCCGGGACTAGCGGGAGTGGACGAGCAGTACTTC	CASSPGLAGVDEQYF
TRBD1	TRBV6-1	-	TRBJ1-2	TGTGCCAGCAGTGACGCGCAGGGGGGTGGCTACACCTTC	CASSDAQGGGYTF
-	TRBV7-9	-	TRBJ1-2	TGTGCCAGCAGCCTCCGGGACCGGCACCAAGCTAACCATGGCTACACCTTC	CASSLRDRHQANHGYTF
-	TRBV7-9	once	TRBJ2-5	TGTGCCAGAGCGAAGGTGGCCCCCGGGGATACGCAGTACTTC	CARAKVAPGDTQYF